This TCR beta chain was profiled in a study of control samples from healthy donors and cancer patients. The ends were cut back, 5 bases at V and 0 bases at J, with 13 bases in the middle. Germline assignment: CDR1 MNHEY and CDR2 SMNVEV (reference sequence). This CDR3 spans 15 amino acids. Assay used: immunoSEQ multiplex PCR; TCRdb lists only in-frame clones, some missing. The data show under 150,000 clones, 80% to 90% seen once. This clonotype originated in a woman aged 45-65 years with colorectal cancer. What was sequenced was PBMCs. The V call is TRBV27, the J call TRBJ1-1; maybe TRBD1 (6 bases). Here the CDR3 DNA reads TGTGCCAGCAGTCCAACAGGGAACGTGAACACTGAAGCTTTCTTT. Amino acids: CASSPTGNVNTEAFF.